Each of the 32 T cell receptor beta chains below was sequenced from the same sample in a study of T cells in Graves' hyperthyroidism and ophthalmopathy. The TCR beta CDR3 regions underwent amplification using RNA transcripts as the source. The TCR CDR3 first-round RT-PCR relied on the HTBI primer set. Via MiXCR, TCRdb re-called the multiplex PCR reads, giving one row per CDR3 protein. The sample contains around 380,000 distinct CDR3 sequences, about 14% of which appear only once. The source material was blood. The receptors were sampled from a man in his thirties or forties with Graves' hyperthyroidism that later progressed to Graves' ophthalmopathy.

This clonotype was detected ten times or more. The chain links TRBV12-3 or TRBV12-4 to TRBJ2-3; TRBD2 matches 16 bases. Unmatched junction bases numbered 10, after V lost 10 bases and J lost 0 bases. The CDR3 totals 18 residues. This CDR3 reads CATEPGLAGGSSTDTQYF. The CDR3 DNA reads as TGTGCCACAGAACCGGGACTAGCGGGGGGGAGTAGCACAGATACGCAGTATTTT.

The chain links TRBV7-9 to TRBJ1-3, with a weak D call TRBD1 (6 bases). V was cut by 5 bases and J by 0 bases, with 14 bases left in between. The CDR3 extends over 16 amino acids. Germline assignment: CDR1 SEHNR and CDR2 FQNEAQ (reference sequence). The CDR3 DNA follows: TGTGCCAGCAGCCCGGGGGGGCGACGCTCTGGAAACACCATATATTTT. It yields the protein CASSPGGRRSGNTIYF.

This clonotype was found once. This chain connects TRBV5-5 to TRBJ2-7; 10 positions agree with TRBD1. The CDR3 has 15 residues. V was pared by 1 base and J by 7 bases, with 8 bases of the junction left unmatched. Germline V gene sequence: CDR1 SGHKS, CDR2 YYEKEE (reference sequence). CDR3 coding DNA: TGTGCCAGCAGCTTGTTTAGGACAGGGGGTGGGGAGCAGTACTTC. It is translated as CASSLFRTGGGEQYF. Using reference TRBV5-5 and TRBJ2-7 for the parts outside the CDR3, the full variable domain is DAGVTQSPTHLIKTRGQQVTLRCSPISGHKSVSWYQQVLGQGPQFIFQYYEKEERGRGNFPDRFSARQFPNYSSELNVNALLLGDSALYLCASSLFRTGGGEQYFGPGTRLTVT.

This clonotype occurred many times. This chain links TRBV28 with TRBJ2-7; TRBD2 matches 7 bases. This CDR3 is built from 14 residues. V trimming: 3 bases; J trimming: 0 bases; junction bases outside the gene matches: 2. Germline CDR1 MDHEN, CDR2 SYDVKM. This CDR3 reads CASSFWEGSYEQYF. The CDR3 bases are TGTGCCAGCAGTTTTTGGGAGGGCTCCTACGAGCAGTACTTC.

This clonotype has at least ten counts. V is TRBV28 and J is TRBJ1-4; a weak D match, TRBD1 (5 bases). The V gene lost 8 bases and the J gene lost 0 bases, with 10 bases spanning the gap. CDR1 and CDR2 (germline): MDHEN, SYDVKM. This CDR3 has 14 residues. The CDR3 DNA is TGTGCCAGCGCGGTAGGGGCAACTAATGAAAAACTGTTTTTT. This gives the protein CASAVGATNEKLFF.

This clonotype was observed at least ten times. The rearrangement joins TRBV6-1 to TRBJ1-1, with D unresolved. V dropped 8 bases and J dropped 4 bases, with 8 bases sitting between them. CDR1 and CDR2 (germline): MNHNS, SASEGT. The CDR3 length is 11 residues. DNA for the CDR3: TGTGCCAGCCCCCGGGGCACTGAAGCTTTCTTT. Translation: CASPRGTEAFF.

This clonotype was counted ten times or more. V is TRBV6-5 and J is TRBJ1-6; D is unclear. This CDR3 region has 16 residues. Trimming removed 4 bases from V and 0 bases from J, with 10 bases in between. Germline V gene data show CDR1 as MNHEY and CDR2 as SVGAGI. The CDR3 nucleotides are TGTGCCAGCAGTTTAAAACCACGCTCCTATAATTCACCCCTCCACTTT. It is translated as CASSLKPRSYNSPLHF.

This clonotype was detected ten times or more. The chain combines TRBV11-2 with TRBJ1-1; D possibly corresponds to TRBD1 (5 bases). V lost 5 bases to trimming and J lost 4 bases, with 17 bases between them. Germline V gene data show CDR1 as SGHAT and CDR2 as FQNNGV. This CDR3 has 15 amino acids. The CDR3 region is CASSPSRGLGTEAFF. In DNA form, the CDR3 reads TGTGCCAGCAGCCCCTCGAGGGGTCTAGGCACTGAAGCTTTCTTT.

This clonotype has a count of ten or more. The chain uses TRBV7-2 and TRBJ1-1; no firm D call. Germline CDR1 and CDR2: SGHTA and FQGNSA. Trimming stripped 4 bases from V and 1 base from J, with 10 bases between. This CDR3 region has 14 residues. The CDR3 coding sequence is TGTGCCAGCAGCTCTGAGGGTGGGAACACTGAAGCTTTCTTT. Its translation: CASSSEGGNTEAFF.

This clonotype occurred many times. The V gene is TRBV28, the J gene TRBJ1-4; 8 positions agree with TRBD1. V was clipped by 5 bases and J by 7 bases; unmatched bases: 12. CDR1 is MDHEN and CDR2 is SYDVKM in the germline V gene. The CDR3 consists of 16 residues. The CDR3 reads CASSHDRGLVAEKLFF. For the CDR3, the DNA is TGTGCCAGCAGTCACGACAGGGGTCTGGTAGCTGAAAAACTGTTTTTT. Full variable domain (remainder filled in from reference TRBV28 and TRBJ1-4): DVKVTQSSRYLVKRTGEKVFLECVQDMDHENMFWYRQDPGLGLRLIYFSYDVKMKEKGDIPEGYSVSREKKERFSLILESASTNQTSMYLCASSHDRGLVAEKLFFGSGTQLSVL.

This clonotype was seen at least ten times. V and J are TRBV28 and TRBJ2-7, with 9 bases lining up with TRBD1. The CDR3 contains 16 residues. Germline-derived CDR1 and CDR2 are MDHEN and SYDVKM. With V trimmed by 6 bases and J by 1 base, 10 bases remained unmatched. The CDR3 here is CASRGVQGAESYEQYF. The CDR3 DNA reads TGTGCCAGCAGGGGGGTACAGGGGGCGGAATCCTACGAGCAGTACTTC.

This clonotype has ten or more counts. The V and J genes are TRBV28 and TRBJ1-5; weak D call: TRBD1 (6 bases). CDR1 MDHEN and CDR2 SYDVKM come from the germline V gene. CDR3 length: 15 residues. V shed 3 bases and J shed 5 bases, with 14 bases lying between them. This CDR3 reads CASSLKDSIHQPQHF. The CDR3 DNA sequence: TGTGCCAGCAGTTTGAAGGACAGTATTCATCAGCCCCAGCATTTT.

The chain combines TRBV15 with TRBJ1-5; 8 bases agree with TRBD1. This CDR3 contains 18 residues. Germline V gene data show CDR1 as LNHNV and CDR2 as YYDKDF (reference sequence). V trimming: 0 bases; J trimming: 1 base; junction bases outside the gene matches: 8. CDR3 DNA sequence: TGTGCCACCAGCAGAGAAGGGACAGGAGATTTCAGCAATCAGCCCCAGCATTTT. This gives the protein CATSREGTGDFSNQPQHF.

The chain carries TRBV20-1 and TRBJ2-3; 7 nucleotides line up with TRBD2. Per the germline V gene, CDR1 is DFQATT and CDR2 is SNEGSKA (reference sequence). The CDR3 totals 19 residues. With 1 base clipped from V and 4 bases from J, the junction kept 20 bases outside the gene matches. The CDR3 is CSARGLGAGTKAAPDTQYF. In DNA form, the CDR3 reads TGCAGTGCTAGAGGGTTGGGAGCGGGGACGAAGGCGGCCCCAGATACGCAGTATTTT.

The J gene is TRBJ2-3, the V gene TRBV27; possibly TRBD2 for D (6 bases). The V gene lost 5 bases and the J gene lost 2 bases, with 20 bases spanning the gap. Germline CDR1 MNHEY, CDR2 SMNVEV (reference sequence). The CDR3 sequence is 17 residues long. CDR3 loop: CASSPTPGDQLTDTQYF. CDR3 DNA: TGTGCCAGCAGTCCGACCCCGGGGGACCAACTCACAGATACGCAGTATTTT.

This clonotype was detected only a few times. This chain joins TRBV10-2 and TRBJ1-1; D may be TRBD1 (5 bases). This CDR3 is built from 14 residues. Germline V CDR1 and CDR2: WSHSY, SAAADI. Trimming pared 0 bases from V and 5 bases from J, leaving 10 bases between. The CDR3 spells CASSESRGVTEAFF. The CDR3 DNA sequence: TGCGCCAGCAGTGAGTCGAGGGGTGTGACTGAAGCTTTCTTT.

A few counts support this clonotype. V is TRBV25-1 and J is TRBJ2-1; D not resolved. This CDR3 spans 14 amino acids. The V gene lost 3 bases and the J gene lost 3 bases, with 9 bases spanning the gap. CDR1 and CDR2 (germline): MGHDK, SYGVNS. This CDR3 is CASSEGSVYNEQFF. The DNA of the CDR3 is TGTGCCAGCAGTGAGGGCAGCGTCTACAATGAGCAGTTCTTC.

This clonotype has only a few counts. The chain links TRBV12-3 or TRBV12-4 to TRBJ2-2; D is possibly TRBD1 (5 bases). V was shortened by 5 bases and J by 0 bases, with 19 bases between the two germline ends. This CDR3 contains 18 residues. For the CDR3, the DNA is TGTGCCAGCAGTGGCTACTTAGGGGATGGAACGAACACCGGGGAGCTGTTTTTT. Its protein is CASSGYLGDGTNTGELFF.

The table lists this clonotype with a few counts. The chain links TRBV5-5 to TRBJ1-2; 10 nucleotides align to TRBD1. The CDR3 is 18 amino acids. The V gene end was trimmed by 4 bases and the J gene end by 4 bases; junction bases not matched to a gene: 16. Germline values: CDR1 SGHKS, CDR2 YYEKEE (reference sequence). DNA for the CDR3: TGTGCCAGCAGCCCTTTGGGGGACAGGGGCATCAGTGGCTATGGCTACACCTTC. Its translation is CASSPLGDRGISGYGYTF. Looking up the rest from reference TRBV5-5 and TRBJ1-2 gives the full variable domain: DAGVTQSPTHLIKTRGQQVTLRCSPISGHKSVSWYQQVLGQGPQFIFQYYEKEERGRGNFPDRFSARQFPNYSSELNVNALLLGDSALYLCASSPLGDRGISGYGYTFGSGTRLTVV.

The CDR3 spells CASSRQWESYNEQFF. The CDR3 coding sequence is TGTGCCAGCTCGCGACAGTGGGAATCCTACAATGAGCAGTTCTTC. This chain joins TRBV18 and TRBJ2-1, with D possibly TRBD1 on 5 matching bases. The germline V and J ends were trimmed by 6 bases and 1 base, with 13 bases remaining between them. This CDR3 is built from 15 residues. Germline V gene sequence: CDR1 KGHSH, CDR2 LQKENI. Drawing the rest from reference TRBV18 and TRBJ2-1, the complete variable domain is NAGVMQNPRHLVRRRGQEARLRCSPMKGHSHVYWYRQLPEEGLKFMVYLQKENIIDESGMPKERFSAEFPKEGPSILRIQQVVRGDSAAYFCASSRQWESYNEQFFGPGTRLTVL.

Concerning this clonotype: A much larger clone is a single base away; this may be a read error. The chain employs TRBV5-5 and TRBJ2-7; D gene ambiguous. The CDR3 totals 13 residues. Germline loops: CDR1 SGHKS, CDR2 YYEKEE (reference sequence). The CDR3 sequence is CASSWGESYEQDF. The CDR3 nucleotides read TGTGCCAGCAGCTGGGGTGAGAGCTACGAGCAGGACTTC.

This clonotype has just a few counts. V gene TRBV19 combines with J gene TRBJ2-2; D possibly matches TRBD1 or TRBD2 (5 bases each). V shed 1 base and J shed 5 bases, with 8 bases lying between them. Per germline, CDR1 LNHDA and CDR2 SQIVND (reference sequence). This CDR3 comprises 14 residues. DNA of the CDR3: TGTGCCAGTAGTATAGGGGACGGGACCGGGGAGCTGTTTTTT. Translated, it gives CASSIGDGTGELFF.

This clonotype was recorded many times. CDR3 DNA: TGTGCCAGCAGCCCACCGAGTTGGGGCAATTCCTACGAGCAGTACTTC. Protein product: CASSPPSWGNSYEQYF. This chain connects TRBV6-2 or TRBV6-3 to TRBJ2-7, with a tentative D call TRBD1 (5 bases). This CDR3 has 16 residues. The V end was cut by 6 bases, the J end by 1 base, with 19 bases between. Germline CDR1 MNHEY, CDR2 SVGEGT.

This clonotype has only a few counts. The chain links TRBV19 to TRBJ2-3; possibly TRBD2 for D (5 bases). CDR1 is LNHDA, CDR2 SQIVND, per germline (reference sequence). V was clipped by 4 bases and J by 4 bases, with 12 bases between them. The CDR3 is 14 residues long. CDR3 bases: TGTGCCAGTAGTACGCAAACTAGTGCAGATACGCAGTATTTT. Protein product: CASSTQTSADTQYF.

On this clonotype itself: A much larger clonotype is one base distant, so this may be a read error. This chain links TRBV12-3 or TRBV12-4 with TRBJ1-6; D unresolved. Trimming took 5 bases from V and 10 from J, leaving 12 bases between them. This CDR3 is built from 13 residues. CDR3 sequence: CASSAGSSSPLHF. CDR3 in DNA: TGTGCCAGCAGTGCCGGCAGCTCCTCACCCCTCCACTTT.

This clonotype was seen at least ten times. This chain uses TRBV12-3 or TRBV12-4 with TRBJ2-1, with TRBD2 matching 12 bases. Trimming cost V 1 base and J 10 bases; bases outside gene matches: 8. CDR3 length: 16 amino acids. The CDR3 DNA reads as TGTGCCAGCAGTTTAGGGGTACTAGCGGGGGGTGAGGAGCAGTTCTTC. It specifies CASSLGVLAGGEEQFF.

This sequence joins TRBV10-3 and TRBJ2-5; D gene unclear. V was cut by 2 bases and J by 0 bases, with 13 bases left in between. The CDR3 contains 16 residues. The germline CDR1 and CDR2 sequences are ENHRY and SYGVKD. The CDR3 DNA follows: TGTGCCATCAGTGAGCCGGGCCTGGGATACCAAGAGACCCAGTACTTC. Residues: CAISEPGLGYQETQYF.

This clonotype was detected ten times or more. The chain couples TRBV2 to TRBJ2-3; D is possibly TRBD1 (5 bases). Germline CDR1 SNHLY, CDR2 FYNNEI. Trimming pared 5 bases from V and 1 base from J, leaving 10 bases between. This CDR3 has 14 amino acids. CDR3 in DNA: TGTGCCAGCAGTACAGGTCCCCGCACAGATACGCAGTATTTT. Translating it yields CASSTGPRTDTQYF.

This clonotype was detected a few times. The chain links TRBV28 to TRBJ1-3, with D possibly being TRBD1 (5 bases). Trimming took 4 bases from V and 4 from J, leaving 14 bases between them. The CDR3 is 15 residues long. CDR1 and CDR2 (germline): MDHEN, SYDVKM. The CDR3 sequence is CASSSSRVLGNTIYF. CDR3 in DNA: TGTGCCAGCAGTTCGAGCAGGGTTCTCGGAAACACCATATATTTT.

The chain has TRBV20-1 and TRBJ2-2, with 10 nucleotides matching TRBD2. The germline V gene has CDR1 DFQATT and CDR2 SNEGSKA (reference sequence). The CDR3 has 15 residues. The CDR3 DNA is TGCAGCCTGGGGGCTAGCGGGGGCCGGACCGGGGAGCTGTTTTTT. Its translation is CSLGASGGRTGELFF.

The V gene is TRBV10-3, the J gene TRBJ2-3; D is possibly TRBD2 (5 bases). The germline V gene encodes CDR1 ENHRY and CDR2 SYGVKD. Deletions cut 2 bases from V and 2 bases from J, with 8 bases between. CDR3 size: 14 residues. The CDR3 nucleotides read TGTGCCATCAGTGAGCGTCGGGACACAGATACGCAGTATTTT. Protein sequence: CAISERRDTDTQYF.

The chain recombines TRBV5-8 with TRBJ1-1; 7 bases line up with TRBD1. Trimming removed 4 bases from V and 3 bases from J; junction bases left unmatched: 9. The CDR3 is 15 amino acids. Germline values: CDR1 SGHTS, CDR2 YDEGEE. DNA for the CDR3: TGTGCCAGCAGCCTAAGACAGGGAGGACACACTGAAGCTTTCTTT. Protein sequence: CASSLRQGGHTEAFF.